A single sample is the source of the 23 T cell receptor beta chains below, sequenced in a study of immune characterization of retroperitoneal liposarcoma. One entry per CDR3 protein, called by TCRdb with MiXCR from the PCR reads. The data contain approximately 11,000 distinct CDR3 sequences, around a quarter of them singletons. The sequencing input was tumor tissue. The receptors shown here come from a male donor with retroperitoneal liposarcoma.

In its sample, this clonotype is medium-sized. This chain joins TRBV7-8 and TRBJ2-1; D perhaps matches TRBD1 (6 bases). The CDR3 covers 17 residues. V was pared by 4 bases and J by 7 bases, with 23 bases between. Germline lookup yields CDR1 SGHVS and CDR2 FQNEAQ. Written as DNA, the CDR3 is TGTGCCAGCAGCTCCCTAGGGGGTGTAGGACGCAGGAATGAGCAGTTCTTC. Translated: CASSSLGGVGRRNEQFF.

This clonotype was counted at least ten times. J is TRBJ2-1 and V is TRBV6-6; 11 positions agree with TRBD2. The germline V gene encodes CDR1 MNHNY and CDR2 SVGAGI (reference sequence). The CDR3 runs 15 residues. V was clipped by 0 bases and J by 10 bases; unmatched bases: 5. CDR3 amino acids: CASSYSSGGAYEQFF. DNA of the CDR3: TGTGCCAGCAGTTACTCTAGCGGGGGGGCCTACGAGCAGTTCTTC.

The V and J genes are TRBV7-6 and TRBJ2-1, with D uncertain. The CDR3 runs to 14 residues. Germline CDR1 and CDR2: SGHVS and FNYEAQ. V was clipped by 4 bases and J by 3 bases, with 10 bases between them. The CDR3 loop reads CASSSRKSYNEQFF. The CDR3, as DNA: TGTGCCAGCAGCTCTCGGAAGAGCTACAATGAGCAGTTCTTC.

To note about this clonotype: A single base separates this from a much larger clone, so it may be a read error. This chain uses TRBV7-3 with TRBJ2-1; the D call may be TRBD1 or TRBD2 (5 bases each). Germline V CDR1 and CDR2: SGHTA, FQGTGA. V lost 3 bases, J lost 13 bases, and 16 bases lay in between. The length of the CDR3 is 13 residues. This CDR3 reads CASSFQGRETQFF. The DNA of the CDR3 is TGTGCCAGCAGCTTTCAGGGAAGGGAGACCCAGTTCTTC.

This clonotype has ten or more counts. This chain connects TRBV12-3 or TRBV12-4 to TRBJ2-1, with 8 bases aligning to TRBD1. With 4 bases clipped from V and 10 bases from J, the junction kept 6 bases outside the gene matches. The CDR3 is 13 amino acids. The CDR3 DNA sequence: TGTGCCAGCAGTTCTCCTGACAGGGGCGAGCAGTTCTTC. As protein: CASSSPDRGEQFF.

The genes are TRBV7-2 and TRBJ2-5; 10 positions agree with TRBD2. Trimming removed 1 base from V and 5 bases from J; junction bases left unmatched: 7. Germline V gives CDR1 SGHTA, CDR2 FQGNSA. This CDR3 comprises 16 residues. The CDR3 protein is CASSLGSGGALETQYF. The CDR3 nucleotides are TGTGCCAGCAGCTTAGGCAGCGGGGGGGCGTTGGAGACCCAGTACTTC. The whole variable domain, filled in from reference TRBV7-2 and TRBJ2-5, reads GAGVSQSPSNKVTEKGKDVELRCDPISGHTALYWYRQSLGQGLEFLIYFQGNSAPDKSGLPSDRFSAERTGGSVSTLTIQRTQQEDSAVYLCASSLGSGGALETQYFGPGTRLLVL.

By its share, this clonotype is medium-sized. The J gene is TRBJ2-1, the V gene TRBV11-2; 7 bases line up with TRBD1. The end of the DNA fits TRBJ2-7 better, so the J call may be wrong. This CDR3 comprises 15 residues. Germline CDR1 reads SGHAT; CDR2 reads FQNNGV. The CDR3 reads CASSFSTGSSYEQYF. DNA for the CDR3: TGTGCCAGCAGCTTTTCGACAGGGAGCTCCTACGAGCAGTACTTC.

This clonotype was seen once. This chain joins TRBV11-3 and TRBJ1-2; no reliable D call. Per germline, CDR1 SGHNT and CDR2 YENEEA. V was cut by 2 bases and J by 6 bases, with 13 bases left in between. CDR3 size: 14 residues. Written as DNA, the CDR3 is TGTGCCAGCAGCTTACGATTGGATAGCGATGGCTACACCTTC. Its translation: CASSLRLDSDGYTF.

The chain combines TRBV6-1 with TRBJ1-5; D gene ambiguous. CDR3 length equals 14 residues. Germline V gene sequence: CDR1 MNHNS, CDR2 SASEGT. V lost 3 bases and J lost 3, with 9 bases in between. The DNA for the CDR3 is TGTGCCAGCAGTGACGGTGTAGCCAATCAGCCCCAGCATTTT. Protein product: CASSDGVANQPQHF.

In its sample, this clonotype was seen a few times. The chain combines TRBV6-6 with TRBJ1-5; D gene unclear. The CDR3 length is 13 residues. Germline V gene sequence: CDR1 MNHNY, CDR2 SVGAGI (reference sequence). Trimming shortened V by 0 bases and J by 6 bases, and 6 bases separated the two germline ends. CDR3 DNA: TGTGCCAGCAGTTACTCGAGCGGTCAGCCCCAGCATTTT. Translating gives CASSYSSGQPQHF.

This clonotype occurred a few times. The chain's CDR3 is CASSPIWGQRTGELFF. The CDR3 coding sequence is TGTGCCAGCAGTCCCATCTGGGGGCAAAGGACCGGGGAGCTGTTTTTT. The chain is built from TRBV12-3 or TRBV12-4 and TRBJ2-2, with D tentatively TRBD1 (6 bases). The CDR3 has 16 amino acids. The V end was cut by 5 bases, the J end by 5 bases, with 18 bases between.

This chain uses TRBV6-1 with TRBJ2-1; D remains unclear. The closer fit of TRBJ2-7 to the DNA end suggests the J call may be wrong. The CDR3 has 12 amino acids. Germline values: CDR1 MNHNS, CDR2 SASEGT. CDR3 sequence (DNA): TGTGCCAGCTGCGACTCAACCTACGAGCAGTACTTC. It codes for CASCDSTYEQYF.

The CDR3 protein is CASRWGYGYTF. In DNA, the CDR3 is TGTGCCAGCAGATGGGGCTATGGCTACACCTTC. The chain recombines TRBV6-6 with TRBJ1-2; D is uncertain. Germline V gene lookup returns CDR1 MNHNY and CDR2 SVGAGI (reference sequence). V was shortened by 6 bases and J by 4 bases, with 6 bases between the two germline ends. The CDR3 extends over 11 amino acids.

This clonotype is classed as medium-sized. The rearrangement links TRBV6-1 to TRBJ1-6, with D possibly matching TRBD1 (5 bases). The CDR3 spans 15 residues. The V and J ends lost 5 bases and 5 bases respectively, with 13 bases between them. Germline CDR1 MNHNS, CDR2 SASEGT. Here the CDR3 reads CASSLDAGDNSPLHF. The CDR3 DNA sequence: TGTGCCAGCAGTCTAGACGCGGGGGATAATTCACCCCTCCACTTT.

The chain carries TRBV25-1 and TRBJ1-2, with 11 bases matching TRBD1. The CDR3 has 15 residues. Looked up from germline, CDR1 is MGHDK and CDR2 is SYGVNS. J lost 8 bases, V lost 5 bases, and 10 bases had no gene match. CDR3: CASSPRTGGISGYTF. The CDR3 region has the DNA TGTGCCAGCAGTCCCCGGACAGGGGGCATCAGCGGCTACACCTTC.

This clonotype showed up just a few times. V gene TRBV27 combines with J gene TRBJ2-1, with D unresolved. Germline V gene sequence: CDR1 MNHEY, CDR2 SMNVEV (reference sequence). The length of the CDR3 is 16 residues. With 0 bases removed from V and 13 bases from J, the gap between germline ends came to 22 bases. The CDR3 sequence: CASSLSPDTSSQTQFF. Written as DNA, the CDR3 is TGTGCCAGCAGTTTATCCCCCGACACATCAAGTCAGACCCAGTTCTTC.

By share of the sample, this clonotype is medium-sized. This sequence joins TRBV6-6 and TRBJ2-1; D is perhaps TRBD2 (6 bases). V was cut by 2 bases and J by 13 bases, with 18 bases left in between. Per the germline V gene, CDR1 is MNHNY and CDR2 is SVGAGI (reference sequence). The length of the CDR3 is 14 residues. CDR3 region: CASSYRRTGVPQFF. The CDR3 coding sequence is TGTGCCAGCAGTTACCGACGCACGGGGGTGCCCCAGTTCTTC.

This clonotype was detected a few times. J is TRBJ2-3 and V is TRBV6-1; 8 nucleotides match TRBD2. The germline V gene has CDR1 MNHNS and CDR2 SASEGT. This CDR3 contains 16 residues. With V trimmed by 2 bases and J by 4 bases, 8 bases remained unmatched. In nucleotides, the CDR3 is TGTGCCAGCAGTGAAAGGACGGGGGGGCGGGCAGATACGCAGTATTTT. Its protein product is CASSERTGGRADTQYF.

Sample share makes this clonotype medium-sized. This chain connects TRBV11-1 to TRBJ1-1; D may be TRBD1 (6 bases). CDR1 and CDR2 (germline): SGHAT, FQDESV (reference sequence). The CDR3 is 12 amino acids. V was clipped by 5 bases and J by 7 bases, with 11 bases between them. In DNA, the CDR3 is TGTGCCAGCAGCCTGGGACAACTTGAAGCTTTCTTT. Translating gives CASSLGQLEAFF.

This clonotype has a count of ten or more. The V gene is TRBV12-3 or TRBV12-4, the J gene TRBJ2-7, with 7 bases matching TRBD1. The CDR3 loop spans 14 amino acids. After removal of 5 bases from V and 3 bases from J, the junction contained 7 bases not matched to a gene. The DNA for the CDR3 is TGTGCCAGCAGTCCGACAGGGAGAATCTACGAGCAGTACTTC. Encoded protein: CASSPTGRIYEQYF.

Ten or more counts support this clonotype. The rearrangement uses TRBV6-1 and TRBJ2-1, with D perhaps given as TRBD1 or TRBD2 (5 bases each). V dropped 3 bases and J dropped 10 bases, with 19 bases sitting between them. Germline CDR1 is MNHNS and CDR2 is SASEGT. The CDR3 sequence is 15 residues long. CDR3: CASSDRVEGLYEQFF. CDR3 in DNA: TGTGCCAGCAGTGACCGGGTCGAGGGGCTCTACGAGCAGTTCTTC.

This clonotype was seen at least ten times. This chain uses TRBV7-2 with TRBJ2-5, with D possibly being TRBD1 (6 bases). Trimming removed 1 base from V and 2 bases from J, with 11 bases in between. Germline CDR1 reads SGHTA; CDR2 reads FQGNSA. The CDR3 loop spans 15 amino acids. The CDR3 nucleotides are TGTGCCAGCAGCTTAGTCGTCGGACAGCAAGAGACCCAGTACTTC. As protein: CASSLVVGQQETQYF. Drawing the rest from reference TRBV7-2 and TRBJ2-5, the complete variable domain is GAGVSQSPSNKVTEKGKDVELRCDPISGHTALYWYRQSLGQGLEFLIYFQGNSAPDKSGLPSDRFSAERTGGSVSTLTIQRTQQEDSAVYLCASSLVVGQQETQYFGPGTRLLVL.

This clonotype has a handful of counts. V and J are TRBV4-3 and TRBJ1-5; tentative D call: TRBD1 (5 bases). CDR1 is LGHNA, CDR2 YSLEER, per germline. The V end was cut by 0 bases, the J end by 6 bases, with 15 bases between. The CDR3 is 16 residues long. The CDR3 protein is CASSQDPGHRGQPQHF. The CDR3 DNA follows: TGCGCCAGCAGCCAAGATCCAGGGCACAGAGGTCAGCCCCAGCATTTT.